This TCR beta chain derives from a study of tumor-infiltrating lymphocytes in oesophageal squamous cell carcinoma (dated by TCRdb to 2016 to 2017). This clonotype was found once. Its antigen remains unidentified. No much larger clone exists at a distance of one base, and base qualities are not known. One read alone lends weak support. The library was obtained by PCR. TCRdb lists the instrument as Illumina HiSeq 2000. TCRdb trimmed the raw reads at Q25, called clones with MiXCR and kept productive beta chains. Duplicate CDR3 protein sequences are folded into a single record with the most common DNA and genes. A total of some 20,000 distinct CDR3 sequences appear in this sample, over 40% of them only once. The biggest ten clones account for 33% of the sample. The germline V gene encodes CDR1 SGHAT and CDR2 FQDESV (reference sequence). Reading from cysteine to phenylalanine, the CDR3 counts 13 amino acids. Here the CDR3 DNA is all that survives: 39 bases in frame from base 1.

Sample: normal esophageal tissue next to the tumor. The origin of this receptor is a female donor with esophageal squamous cell carcinoma. The chain links TRBV11-1 with TRBJ2-5, with an unclear D gene assignment. The J call could be wrong; TRBJ2-1 is a better fit for the DNA end. The DNA reads as follows: TGTGCCAGCAGCTTTTTCCCCTGGAATGAGCAGTTCTTC. The translation is CASSFFPWNEQFF.